Each of the 9 T cell receptor beta chains below was sequenced from the same sample in a study of blood T cells in healthy people across ages. Sample-barcoded 5' priming and a J-beta primer mix drove a second PCR of roughly 7 to 11 cycles. TCRdb re-called the 5' RACE reads through MiXCR, storing one row per CDR3 protein. The sample includes some 1.5 million distinct CDR3 sequences, under 30% seen only once; the top ten take approximately 7.7%. The sequencing input was blood. The receptors originated from a young woman in good health.

Notes on this clonotype: A much larger clone sits a single nucleotide away, making a read error possible. The V call is TRBV29-1, the J call TRBJ2-4; 8 nucleotides agree with TRBD2. The CDR3 is made up of 14 amino acids. V lost 6 bases to trimming and J lost 13 bases; unmatched junction nucleotides: 17. In germline, CDR1 is SQVTM, CDR2 ANQGSEA. CDR3 sequence reads: CSVQGTSGNNEQYF. The DNA of the CDR3 is TGCAGCGTCCAGGGAACTAGCGGCAACAATGAGCAGTACTTC.

The genes are TRBV27 and TRBJ2-1; tentatively, D is TRBD2 (5 bases). Germline V lookup: CDR1 MNHEY, CDR2 SMNVEV (reference sequence). V was trimmed by 4 bases and J by 0 bases, leaving 16 bases between them. This CDR3 spans 17 amino acids. Written as DNA, the CDR3 is TGTGCCAGCAGTTCCTCGGGCGGGCATATCTCCTACAATGAGCAGTTCTTC. As protein: CASSSSGGHISYNEQFF.

The genes are TRBV12-3 or TRBV12-4 and TRBJ1-5, with TRBD1 matching 7 bases. This CDR3 comprises 15 residues. The V gene end was trimmed by 6 bases and the J gene end by 7 bases; junction bases not matched to a gene: 12. CDR3 DNA sequence: TGTGCCAGCAGCCAAACCGACAGGGCCGGGCAGCCCCAGCATTTT. It specifies CASSQTDRAGQPQHF.

The rearrangement uses TRBV7-3 and TRBJ2-5; either TRBD1 or TRBD2 may fit D (7 bases each). The V end was cut by 2 bases, the J end by 5 bases, with 15 bases between. Germline assignment: CDR1 SGHTA and CDR2 FQGTGA. The CDR3 is made up of 15 amino acids. The CDR3 nucleotides are TGTGCCAGCAGCTTAGGGGCAGGGGGGGACGAGACCCAGTACTTC. As protein: CASSLGAGGDETQYF.

This clonotype was seen just once. The chain couples TRBV9 to TRBJ2-3; D is perhaps TRBD2 (5 bases). The ends were cut back, 3 bases at V and 0 bases at J, with 11 bases in the middle. The CDR3 extends over 15 amino acids. The germline V gene has CDR1 SGDLS and CDR2 YYNGEE. CDR3 sequence: CASSERTGSTDTQYF. In DNA form, the CDR3 reads TGTGCCAGCAGCGAAAGGACGGGGAGCACAGATACGCAGTATTTT.

CDR3 in DNA: TGCAGCGTAGCTCAAGGGACAGCGAACACTGAAGCTTTCTTT. This translates into CSVAQGTANTEAFF. The chain joins TRBV29-1 to TRBJ1-1; 7 positions match TRBD1. There are 14 residues in the CDR3. From germline, CDR1 is SQVTM and CDR2 ANQGSEA. Trimming took 6 bases from V and 1 from J; bases not matched to a gene: 8.

The chain links TRBV5-1 to TRBJ2-5; possibly TRBD1 for D (5 bases). V lost 4 bases, J lost 11 bases, and 24 bases lay in between. CDR1 is SGHRS and CDR2 is YFSETQ in the germline V gene. The CDR3 runs 15 residues. As DNA, the CDR3 is TGCGCCAGCAGCAACGCCAGACCGGACATTTTATCGCAGTACTTC. As protein: CASSNARPDILSQYF.

In DNA, the CDR3 is TGCAGTGCTGGTGCTCCGGATACGCAGTATTTT. Its protein product is CSAGAPDTQYF. The chain links TRBV20-1 to TRBJ2-3; D call uncertain. Looked up from germline, CDR1 is DFQATT and CDR2 is SNEGSKA (reference sequence). V was shortened by 5 bases and J by 6 bases, with 9 bases between the two germline ends. The CDR3 is made up of 11 amino acids.

The chain carries TRBV7-2 and TRBJ1-2, with TRBD1 matching 9 bases. This CDR3 contains 15 residues. In germline, CDR1 is SGHTA, CDR2 FQGNSA. V shed 6 bases, J shed 4 bases, and the junction held 9 bases outside the gene matches. CDR3 DNA: TGTGCCAGCAGGGAAGGACAGGGGAACGGCTATGGCTACACCTTC. Protein product: CASREGQGNGYGYTF.